A single sample gave rise to the 8 T cell receptor beta chains below, sequenced in a study of regulatory T cells in long-lasting Graves disease. Time point: newly diagnosed GD, antithyroid drugs for less than 3 months. The TCR library was made from RNA that had been extracted from PBMCs in TRIzol. TCR beta libraries were built with iRepertoire HTBI primers and Arm-PCR of CDR3 regions. MiXCR was run by TCRdb on the multiplex PCR reads, yielding one entry per CDR3 protein. The sample records some 330,000 distinct CDR3 sequences, about 11% being singletons. These data also formed part of another study, on T cells in Graves' hyperthyroidism and ophthalmopathy.

This specimen consisted of peripheral blood mononuclear cells (PBMCs), obtained at new diagnosis, from a patient treated with antithyroid drugs. These TCRs come from a woman between 18 and 29 years old with Graves disease.

The CDR3 region has the DNA TGTGCCAGCACTTCCGGGACAGGGGGTTTGAACACTGAAGCTTTCTTT. Its translation: CASTSGTGGLNTEAFF. The chain recombines TRBV2 with TRBJ1-1, with TRBD1 identical over 11 bases. Per the germline V gene, CDR1 is SNHLY and CDR2 is FYNNEI. V lost 7 bases to trimming and J lost 0 bases; unmatched junction nucleotides: 7. The CDR3 is 16 amino acids.

This clonotype was picked up many times. The chain has TRBV6-2 or TRBV6-3 and TRBJ1-5; D gene uncertain. CDR3 size: 15 residues. Germline CDR1 and CDR2: MNHEY and SVGEGT. Trimming stripped 4 bases from V and 2 bases from J, with 12 bases between. The CDR3 DNA reads TGTGCCAGCAGTTTCGGCAGGAACGGCAATCAGCCCCAGCATTTT. Its translation is CASSFGRNGNQPQHF.

This clonotype appeared many times. The rearrangement uses TRBV20-1 and TRBJ2-3, with 9 bases identical to TRBD2. Germline V lookup: CDR1 DFQATT, CDR2 SNEGSKA (reference sequence). V trimming: 0 bases; J trimming: 1 base; junction bases outside the gene matches: 8. The CDR3 is made up of 17 amino acids. CDR3: CSARDLRAGGRTDTQYF. Here the CDR3 DNA reads TGCAGTGCTAGAGATCTTAGAGCGGGGGGACGCACAGATACGCAGTATTTT.

This clonotype occurred a few times. The chain links TRBV6-2 or TRBV6-3 to TRBJ2-6; D is uncertain. V was clipped by 2 bases and J by 0 bases, with 8 bases between them. The CDR3 spans 16 residues. Germline V CDR1 and CDR2: MNHEY, SVGEGT. The CDR3 bases are TGTGCCAGCAGTTACACAGAACACTCTGGGGCCAACGTCCTGACTTTC. It encodes CASSYTEHSGANVLTF.

This chain joins TRBV11-2 and TRBJ2-4; D not certain. This CDR3 has 14 amino acids. The V end lost 6 bases, the J end lost 0 bases, and 9 bases lay between the germline ends. The germline V gene encodes CDR1 SGHAT and CDR2 FQNNGV. This CDR3 reads CASRRDGAKNIQYF. The CDR3 nucleotides are TGTGCCAGCAGACGCGACGGAGCCAAAAACATTCAGTACTTC.

This clonotype was observed many times. This chain links TRBV11-1 with TRBJ2-1; D possibly corresponds to TRBD2 (6 bases). V lost 1 base to trimming and J lost 3 bases, with 16 bases between them. CDR1 SGHAT and CDR2 FQDESV come from the germline V gene (reference sequence). The CDR3 spans 17 residues. CDR3 bases: TGTGCCAGCAGCTTAGTCGGCGGGACCCATTTCTACAATGAGCAGTTCTTC. The encoded protein is CASSLVGGTHFYNEQFF.

This chain joins TRBV5-4 and TRBJ1-3; D ambiguous. Trimming pared 3 bases from V and 2 bases from J, leaving 9 bases between. The CDR3 runs 14 residues. CDR1 and CDR2 from the germline V gene are SGHNT and YYREEE (reference sequence). This chain's CDR3 is CASSYGSPGNTIYF. The CDR3 region has the DNA TGTGCCAGCAGCTACGGGAGTCCTGGAAACACCATATATTTT.

J is TRBJ2-1 and V is TRBV20-1; 9 nucleotides match TRBD2. Germline V gives CDR1 DFQATT, CDR2 SNEGSKA (reference sequence). The CDR3 is 13 amino acids. CDR3 loop: CSHKREAYNEQFF. The CDR3 nucleotides read TGCAGCCACAAGCGGGAGGCCTACAATGAGCAGTTCTTC.